These T cell receptor beta chains were read from a single sample in a study of PD-L1 blockade in urothelial cancer. The data were produced by immunoSEQ multiplex PCR, yet TCRdb's version contains in-frame clones alone and is incomplete. The sample consists of about 88,000 clones, 90% of them appearing once. Specimen: PBMCs, collected around atezolizumab (anti-PD-L1) treatment. These receptors all come from a man in his sixties with urothelial cancer. The CDR3 runs from the conserved cysteine through the conserved F or W. The D gene is left open where the match is weak. Size tells how often a clone was seen (once, few, many) or the class of an expanded clone, and some rows leave it out.

D gene: NA; J gene: TRBJ2-5; V gene: TRBV7-2; CDR3 length: 12; clone size: NA; CDR3 DNA: TGTGCCAGCAGCATCAGGGTGGAGACCCAGTACTTC; CDR3 protein: CASSIRVETQYF
D gene: TRBD2; J gene: TRBJ2-7; V gene: TRBV7-2; CDR3 length: 15; clone size: NA; CDR3 DNA: TGTGCCAGCAGCTTAGTGGCGGGGGTTTCCTACGAGCAGTACTTC; CDR3 protein: CASSLVAGVSYEQYF
D gene: TRBD2; J gene: TRBJ2-5; V gene: TRBV6-6; CDR3 length: 14; clone size: once; CDR3 DNA: TGTGCCAGCAGCGACAGCGGGGGGGCAGAGACCCAGTACTTC; CDR3 protein: CASSDSGGAETQYF
D gene: TRBD2; J gene: TRBJ2-7; V gene: TRBV7-9; CDR3 length: 15; clone size: NA; CDR3 DNA: TGTGCCAGCAGCCTAACCCCGGGACTAGCGTACGAGCAGTACTTC; CDR3 protein: CASSLTPGLAYEQYF
D gene: NA; J gene: TRBJ2-7; V gene: TRBV20-1; CDR3 length: 11; clone size: NA; CDR3 DNA: TGCAGTGCCAACAGGGACTACGAGCAGTACTTC; CDR3 protein: CSANRDYEQYF
D gene: NA; J gene: TRBJ1-2; V gene: TRBV9; CDR3 length: 17; clone size: NA; CDR3 DNA: TGTGCCAGCAGCGTAGCTACTTACAGAGCTCCTAACTATGGCTACACCTTC; CDR3 protein: CASSVATYRAPNYGYTF
D gene: NA; J gene: TRBJ2-7; V gene: TRBV21-1; CDR3 length: 15; clone size: NA; CDR3 DNA: TGTGCCAGCAGCAAGGGACTAGCGGCGACCTACGAGCAGTACTTC; CDR3 protein: CASSKGLAATYEQYF
D gene: TRBD2; J gene: TRBJ2-4; V gene: TRBV25-1; CDR3 length: 17; clone size: NA; CDR3 DNA: TGTGCCAGCAGTGAATCCATAGCGGGGGGTTACAAAAACATTCAGTACTTC; CDR3 protein: CASSESIAGGYKNIQYF
D gene: NA; J gene: TRBJ2-1; V gene: TRBV7-3; CDR3 length: 13; clone size: NA; CDR3 DNA: TGTGCCAGCAGCTCACTCGGAGGGAATGAGCAGTTCTTC; CDR3 protein: CASSSLGGNEQFF
D gene: TRBD2; J gene: TRBJ2-7; V gene: TRBV19; CDR3 length: 15; clone size: NA; CDR3 DNA: TGTGCCAGTAGTGCTACTAGCGGGGGGACCTACGAGCAGTACTTC; CDR3 protein: CASSATSGGTYEQYF
D gene: NA; J gene: TRBJ2-2; V gene: TRBV5-4; CDR3 length: 14; clone size: NA; CDR3 DNA: TGTGCCAGCAGCTTGGGGCAGGGCGCCGGGGAGCTGTTTTTT; CDR3 protein: CASSLGQGAGELFF
D gene: NA; J gene: TRBJ2-7; V gene: TRBV5-5; CDR3 length: 15; clone size: NA; CDR3 DNA: TGTGCCAGCAGCTTGGCGGGAATTAGCTCCTACGAGCAGTACTTC; CDR3 protein: CASSLAGISSYEQYF
D gene: NA; J gene: TRBJ1-3; V gene: TRBV11-2; CDR3 length: 15; clone size: NA; CDR3 DNA: TGTGCCAGCAGCTTATTGGGGACATCAGGAAACACCATATATTTT; CDR3 protein: CASSLLGTSGNTIYF
D gene: NA; J gene: TRBJ2-5; V gene: TRBV11-1; CDR3 length: 14; clone size: NA; CDR3 DNA: TGTGCCAGCAGCTCCGACAGTTTCGGGGAGACCCAGTACTTC; CDR3 protein: CASSSDSFGETQYF
D gene: NA; J gene: TRBJ2-7; V gene: TRBV15; CDR3 length: 18; clone size: NA; CDR3 DNA: TGTGCCACCAGCAGAGATCGCCCTCTCAAGGGGCTGACCTACGAGCAGTACTTC; CDR3 protein: CATSRDRPLKGLTYEQYF
D gene: TRBD2; J gene: TRBJ2-6; V gene: TRBV27; CDR3 length: 17; clone size: NA; CDR3 DNA: TGTGCCAGCAGTGGGGGGGGTTTCGTTTCTGGGGCCAACGTCCTGACTTTC; CDR3 protein: CASSGGGFVSGANVLTF
D gene: NA; J gene: TRBJ1-2; V gene: TRBV18; CDR3 length: 14; clone size: NA; CDR3 DNA: TGTGCCAGCTCACCGGCGGGGGACACCTATGGCTACACCTTC; CDR3 protein: CASSPAGDTYGYTF
D gene: NA; J gene: TRBJ1-1; V gene: TRBV2; CDR3 length: 11; clone size: NA; CDR3 DNA: TGTGCCAGCAACGGGGGGGCTGAAGCTTTCTTT; CDR3 protein: CASNGGAEAFF
D gene: NA; J gene: TRBJ1-1; V gene: TRBV7-3; CDR3 length: 14; clone size: NA; CDR3 DNA: TGTGCCAGCAGCTTAACAGGGGGGAACACTGAAGCTTTCTTT; CDR3 protein: CASSLTGGNTEAFF
D gene: NA; J gene: TRBJ2-5; V gene: TRBV9; CDR3 length: 15; clone size: NA; CDR3 DNA: TGTGCCAGCAGCGCCGAGGGTAGCGCACAAGAGACCCAGTACTTC; CDR3 protein: CASSAEGSAQETQYF
D gene: NA; J gene: TRBJ1-6; V gene: TRBV25-1; CDR3 length: 12; clone size: few; CDR3 DNA: TGTGCCAGCAGTGGAACAGGGTTGGACCTCCACTTT; CDR3 protein: CASSGTGLDLHF
D gene: TRBD1; J gene: TRBJ2-7; V gene: TRBV7-9; CDR3 length: 13; clone size: once; CDR3 DNA: TGTGCCAGCAGGGGGACAGGGGGCTACGAGCAGTACTTC; CDR3 protein: CASRGTGGYEQYF
D gene: NA; J gene: TRBJ2-2; V gene: TRBV6-5; CDR3 length: 15; clone size: NA; CDR3 DNA: TGTGCCAGCAAACCAGCGGGTCCGAACACCGGGGAGCTGTTTTTT; CDR3 protein: CASKPAGPNTGELFF
D gene: TRBD1; J gene: TRBJ1-2; V gene: TRBV4-2; CDR3 length: 14; clone size: once; CDR3 DNA: TGTGCCAGCAGCCGGACAGGGGGCGACTATGGCTACACCTTC; CDR3 protein: CASSRTGGDYGYTF
D gene: NA; J gene: TRBJ2-1; V gene: TRBV7-3; CDR3 length: 14; clone size: NA; CDR3 DNA: TGTGCCAGCAGCGGACTCGGGGATTACAATGAGCAGTTCTTC; CDR3 protein: CASSGLGDYNEQFF
D gene: TRBD1; J gene: TRBJ1-1; V gene: TRBV2; CDR3 length: 17; clone size: NA; CDR3 DNA: TGTGCCAAAGAAGAACAGACAGGGATCACAGTAAACACTGAAGCTTTCTTT; CDR3 protein: CAKEEQTGITVNTEAFF
D gene: NA; J gene: TRBJ1-2; V gene: TRBV5-1; CDR3 length: 13; clone size: NA; CDR3 DNA: TGCGCCAGCAGCTTGGACCAGAACTATGGCTACACCTTC; CDR3 protein: CASSLDQNYGYTF
D gene: NA; J gene: TRBJ2-5; V gene: TRBV9; CDR3 length: 15; clone size: NA; CDR3 DNA: TGTGCCAGCAGCAGCCAGGACAGCATACAAGAGACCCAGTACTTC; CDR3 protein: CASSSQDSIQETQYF
D gene: TRBD2; J gene: TRBJ2-4; V gene: TRBV9; CDR3 length: 15; clone size: once; CDR3 DNA: TGTGCCAGCAGCGTTCATAGCGGGGCAGGAAACATTCAGTACTTC; CDR3 protein: CASSVHSGAGNIQYF
D gene: NA; J gene: TRBJ1-5; V gene: TRBV7-9; CDR3 length: 17; clone size: NA; CDR3 DNA: TGTGCCAGCAGCACGTACACAGGGCCGCGACGCAATCAGCCCCAGCATTTT; CDR3 protein: CASSTYTGPRRNQPQHF
D gene: NA; J gene: TRBJ2-3; V gene: TRBV2; CDR3 length: 14; clone size: NA; CDR3 DNA: TGTGCCAGCCGAGGAGACAGCAACACAGATACGCAGTATTTT; CDR3 protein: CASRGDSNTDTQYF
D gene: NA; J gene: TRBJ1-3; V gene: TRBV18; CDR3 length: 15; clone size: NA; CDR3 DNA: TGTGCCAGCTCACCGGGCAGGGGCTCTGGAAACACCATATATTTT; CDR3 protein: CASSPGRGSGNTIYF
D gene: TRBD2; J gene: TRBJ2-2; V gene: TRBV27; CDR3 length: 20; clone size: once; CDR3 DNA: TGTGCCAGCAGTTTACCTACCGGGACTAGCGGGAGCCCGCGAACCGGGGAGCTGTTTTTT; CDR3 protein: CASSLPTGTSGSPRTGELFF
D gene: TRBD1; J gene: TRBJ1-3; V gene: TRBV30; CDR3 length: 14; clone size: few; CDR3 DNA: TGTGCCTGGAGAGACAGGGTACCTGGAAACACCATATATTTT; CDR3 protein: CAWRDRVPGNTIYF
D gene: NA; J gene: TRBJ2-7; V gene: TRBV7-2; CDR3 length: 14; clone size: NA; CDR3 DNA: TGTGCCAGCAGCACCGGCCACAGCTCCTACGAGCAGTACTTC; CDR3 protein: CASSTGHSSYEQYF
D gene: TRBD2; J gene: TRBJ2-7; V gene: TRBV4-3; CDR3 length: 16; clone size: NA; CDR3 DNA: TGCGCCAGCAGCCAGGAACCCGGGACTAGTGTGTACGAGCAGTACTTC; CDR3 protein: CASSQEPGTSVYEQYF
D gene: TRBD1; J gene: TRBJ1-1; V gene: TRBV13; CDR3 length: 14; clone size: NA; CDR3 DNA: TGTGCCAGCAGCAAGGACAGGAGGAACACTGAAGCTTTCTTT; CDR3 protein: CASSKDRRNTEAFF
D gene: TRBD2; J gene: TRBJ2-7; V gene: TRBV19; CDR3 length: 18; clone size: once; CDR3 DNA: TGTGCCAGTAGTATCCGTACTAGCGGGGGCTCCTCCTCCTACGAGCAGTACTTC; CDR3 protein: CASSIRTSGGSSSYEQYF
D gene: NA; J gene: TRBJ1-4; V gene: TRBV4-2; CDR3 length: 18; clone size: NA; CDR3 DNA: TGTGCCAGCAGCCAAGAGAGAGGGTCAGTCGCAACTAATGAAAAACTGTTTTTT; CDR3 protein: CASSQERGSVATNEKLFF
D gene: TRBD1; J gene: TRBJ1-5; V gene: TRBV6-6; CDR3 length: 16; clone size: once; CDR3 DNA: TGTGCCAGCAGTCCGGCCGGGACAGGGGCTAATCAGCCCCAGCATTTT; CDR3 protein: CASSPAGTGANQPQHF
D gene: TRBD2; J gene: TRBJ2-1; V gene: TRBV27; CDR3 length: 15; clone size: NA; CDR3 DNA: TGTGCCAGCAGATCCGGGACTAGAAATTACAATGAGCAGTTCTTC; CDR3 protein: CASRSGTRNYNEQFF